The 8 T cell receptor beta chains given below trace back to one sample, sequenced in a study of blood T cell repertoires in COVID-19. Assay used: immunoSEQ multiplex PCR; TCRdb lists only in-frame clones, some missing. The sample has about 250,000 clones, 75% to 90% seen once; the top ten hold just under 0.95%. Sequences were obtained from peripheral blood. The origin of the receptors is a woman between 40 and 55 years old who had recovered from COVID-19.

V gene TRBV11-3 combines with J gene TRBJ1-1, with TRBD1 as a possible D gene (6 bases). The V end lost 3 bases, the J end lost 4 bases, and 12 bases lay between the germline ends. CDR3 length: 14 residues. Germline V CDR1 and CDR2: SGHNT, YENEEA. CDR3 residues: CASSLGAAGTEAFF. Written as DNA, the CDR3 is TGTGCCAGCAGCTTGGGGGCCGCGGGCACTGAAGCTTTCTTT.

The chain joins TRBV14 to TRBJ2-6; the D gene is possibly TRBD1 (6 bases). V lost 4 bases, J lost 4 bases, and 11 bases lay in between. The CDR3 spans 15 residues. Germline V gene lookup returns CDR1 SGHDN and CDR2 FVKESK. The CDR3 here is CASSLSGVGANVLTF. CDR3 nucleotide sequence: TGTGCCAGCAGCCTCTCAGGGGTCGGGGCCAACGTCCTGACTTTC.

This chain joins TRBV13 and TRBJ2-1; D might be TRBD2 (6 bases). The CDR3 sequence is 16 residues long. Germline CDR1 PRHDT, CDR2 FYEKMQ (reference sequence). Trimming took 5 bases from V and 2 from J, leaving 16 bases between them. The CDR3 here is CASSPASVRAYNEQFF. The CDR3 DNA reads TGTGCCAGCAGCCCCGCTAGCGTTAGAGCCTACAATGAGCAGTTCTTC.

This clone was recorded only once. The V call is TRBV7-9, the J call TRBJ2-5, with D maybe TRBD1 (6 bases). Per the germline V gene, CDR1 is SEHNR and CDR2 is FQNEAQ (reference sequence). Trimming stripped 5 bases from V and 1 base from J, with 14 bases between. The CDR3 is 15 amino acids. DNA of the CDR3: TGTGCCAGCAGCACCCGACAGGTACTCCAAGAGACCCAGTACTTC. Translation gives CASSTRQVLQETQYF.

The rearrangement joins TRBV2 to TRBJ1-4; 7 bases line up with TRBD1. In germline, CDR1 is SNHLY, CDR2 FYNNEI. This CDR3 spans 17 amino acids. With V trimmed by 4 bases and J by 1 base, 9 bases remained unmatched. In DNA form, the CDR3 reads TGTGCCAGCAGTGGACTCGCCGACAGGGTAACTAATGAAAAACTGTTTTTT. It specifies CASSGLADRVTNEKLFF.

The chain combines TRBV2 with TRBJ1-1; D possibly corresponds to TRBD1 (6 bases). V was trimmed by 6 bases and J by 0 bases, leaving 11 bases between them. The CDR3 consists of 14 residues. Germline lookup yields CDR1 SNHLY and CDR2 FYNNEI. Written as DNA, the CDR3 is TGTGCCAGCAGCGCGGACAGTATGAACACTGAAGCTTTCTTT. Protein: CASSADSMNTEAFF. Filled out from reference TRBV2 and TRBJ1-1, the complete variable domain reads EPEVTQTPSHQVTQMGQEVILRCVPISNHLYFYWYRQILGQKVEFLVSFYNNEISEKSEIFDDQFSVERPDGSNFTLKIRSTKLEDSAMYFCASSADSMNTEAFFGQGTRLTVV.

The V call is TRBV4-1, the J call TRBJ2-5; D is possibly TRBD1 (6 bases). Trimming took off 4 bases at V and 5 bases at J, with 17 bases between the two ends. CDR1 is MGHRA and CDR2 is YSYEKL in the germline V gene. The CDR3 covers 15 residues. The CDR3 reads CASSPQTGSQETQYF. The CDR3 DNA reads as TGCGCCAGCAGCCCCCAGACAGGATCCCAGGAGACCCAGTACTTC.

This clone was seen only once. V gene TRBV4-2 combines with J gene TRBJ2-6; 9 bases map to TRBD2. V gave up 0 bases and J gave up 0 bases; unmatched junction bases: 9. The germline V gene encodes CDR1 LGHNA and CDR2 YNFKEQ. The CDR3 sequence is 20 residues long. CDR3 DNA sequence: TGTGCCAGCAGCCAAGATTGGGTAGCGGGAGTTACCTCTGGGGCCAACGTCCTGACTTTC. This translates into CASSQDWVAGVTSGANVLTF.